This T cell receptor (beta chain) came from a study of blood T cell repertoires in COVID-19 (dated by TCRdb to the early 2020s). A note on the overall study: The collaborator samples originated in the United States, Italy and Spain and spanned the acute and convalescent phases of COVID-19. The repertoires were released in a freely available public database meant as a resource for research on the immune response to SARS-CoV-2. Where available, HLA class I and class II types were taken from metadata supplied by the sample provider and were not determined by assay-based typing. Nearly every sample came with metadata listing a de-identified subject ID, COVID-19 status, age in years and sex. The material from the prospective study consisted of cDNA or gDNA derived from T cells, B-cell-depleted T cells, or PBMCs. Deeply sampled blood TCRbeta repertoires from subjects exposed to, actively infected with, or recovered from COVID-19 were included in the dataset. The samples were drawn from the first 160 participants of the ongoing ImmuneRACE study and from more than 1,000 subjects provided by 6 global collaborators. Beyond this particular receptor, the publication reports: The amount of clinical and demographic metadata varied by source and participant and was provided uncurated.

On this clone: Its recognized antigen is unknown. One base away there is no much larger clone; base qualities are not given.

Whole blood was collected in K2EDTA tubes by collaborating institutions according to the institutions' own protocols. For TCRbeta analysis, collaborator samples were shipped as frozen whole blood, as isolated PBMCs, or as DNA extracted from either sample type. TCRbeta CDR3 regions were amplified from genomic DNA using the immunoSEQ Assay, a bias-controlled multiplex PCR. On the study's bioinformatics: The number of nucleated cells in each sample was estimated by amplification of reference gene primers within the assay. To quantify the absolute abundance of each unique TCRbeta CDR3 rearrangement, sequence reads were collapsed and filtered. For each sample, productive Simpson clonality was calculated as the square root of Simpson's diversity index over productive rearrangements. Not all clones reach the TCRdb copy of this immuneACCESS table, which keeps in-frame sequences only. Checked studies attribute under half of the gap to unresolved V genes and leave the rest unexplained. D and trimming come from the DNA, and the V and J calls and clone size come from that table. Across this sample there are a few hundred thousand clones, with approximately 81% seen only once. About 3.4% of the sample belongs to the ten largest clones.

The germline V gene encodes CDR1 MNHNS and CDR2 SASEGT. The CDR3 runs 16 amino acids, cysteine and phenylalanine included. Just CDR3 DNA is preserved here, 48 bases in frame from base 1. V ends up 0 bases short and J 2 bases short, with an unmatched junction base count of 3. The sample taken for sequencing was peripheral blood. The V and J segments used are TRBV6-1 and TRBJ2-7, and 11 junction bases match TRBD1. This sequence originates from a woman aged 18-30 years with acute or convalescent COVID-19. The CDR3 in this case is CASSEAPGQGAYEQYF. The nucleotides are TGTGCCAGCAGTGAAGCGCCGGGACAGGGGGCCTACGAGCAGTACTTC.